This T cell receptor beta chain was sequenced for a study of CD8+CD57+ T cells in acquired aplastic anemia. Study-wide context: The DNA of sorted CD4+ and CD8+ cells averaged approximately 3.3 ug.

Study-level points and caveats: Between patients and controls, 25 to 30 CD8+ CDR3 sequences were found in common.

The sequenced patients had an expansion of CD8+CD57+ cells seen by flow cytometry. In all patients, the disease was severe acquired aplastic anemia. Note on this clonotype: As yet, its antigen is unknown.

Genomic DNA templated the TCR beta VDJ and CDR3 profiling. TCRdb reprocessed the reads with MiXCR, giving one entry per CDR3 protein. The sample holds about 200,000 distinct CDR3 sequences, less than 75% seen once. Sequenced material: sorted CD4+, CD8+, or CD8+CD57+ T cells (not recorded which) from PBMCs. The TCR was taken from a human donor with aplastic anemia.

CDR3 amino acids: CASSQPRDRNPLGEQFF. The CDR3 DNA follows: TGTGCCAGCAGTCAACCTCGGGACAGAAATCCCCTCGGTGAGCAGTTCTTC. This rearrangement joins TRBV6-6 to TRBJ2-1; 7 nucleotides agree with TRBD1. V was pared by 5 bases and J by 9 bases, with 19 bases of the junction left unmatched. From germline, CDR1 is MNHNY and CDR2 SVGAGI (reference sequence). CDR3 length: 17 residues.